This T cell receptor beta chain is drawn from a study of cytomegalovirus exposure and HLA in healthy donors (TCRdb year 2017). Regarding the study in general: An earlier analysis of more than 550 of the donors reported 250 to 300 Gb of sequence data and some 110 million unique TCR beta sequences obtained from 180 million or so T cells. HLA typing covered class I and class II loci at four-digit resolution. Roughly 5 DR-DQ haplotypes were handled as single units for association and clustering, since linkage in the cohort was strong. An earlier analysis of approximately 580 of the donors used high-throughput TCR beta sequencing to judge whether each TCR beta V gene segment behaved as functional or pseudogenic. The study aimed to test whether cataloging public T cell receptors could reveal signatures of past pathogen exposure. A later analysis re-analyzed previously published TCR beta repertoires from about 600 donors and added high-resolution HLA genotyping to study TCR occurrence patterns. About 280 gigabases of sequencing data and about 92 million unique TCR sequences made up an early release that covered under 750 HLA-typed donors. Rather than drawing on any new phenotypic data, the later analysis identified candidate immune exposures from TCR beta sequences and the way those sequences occurred across donors. Among the approximately 400 genotyped donors, 81% belonged to the genetic ancestry cluster associated with self-reported Caucasian donors. Typing coverage varied by locus: roughly 620-640 donors for A, B, C, DRB1 and DQB1; 500 to 550 for DQA1; over 600 for DPA1; 400 to 480 for DPB1. The study used immunosequencing to profile the T cell repertoires of around 600 subjects and linked those repertoires to cytomegalovirus serostatus. Genome-wide SNP genotypes for about three fifths of the roughly 670 donors were used in a later genetic analysis, which treated that subset as a discovery cohort. Every discovery cohort repertoire had been produced on one sequencing platform. Across about 380 genotyped donors of the cohort, an average of about 240,000 unique TCR beta nucleotide sequences per donor were sequenced, and 15% to 20% of those sequences were non-productive. Alongside the repertoire data, information on donor age, sex, ethnicity and CMV serostatus was compiled. Along with the roughly 670-subject first cohort, a separate validation cohort of approximately 110 different subjects was used. To predict cytomegalovirus infection status, the study brought together high-throughput TCR immunosequencing, statistical association of individual TCRs with disease status, and machine learning.

Compared with germline, V lacks 4 bases and J lacks 0 bases; bases without a gene match: 3. The CDR3 runs 15 residues from the cysteine to the phenylalanine. Left in the record is the CDR3 DNA by itself, 45 bases read in frame from the first base. CDR1 and CDR2 are drawn from the germline V gene: MNHEY, SVGAGI. Overall results and qualifications from the work: Most TCR sequences were seen in very few donors, while some public TCRs were found in many individuals. The classifier was reported to diagnose cytomegalovirus status with high specificity and sensitivity in both the original cohort and the validation cohort. According to a later analysis, parvovirus B19, influenza, CMV and Epstein-Barr virus appeared linked to several top co-occurrence clusters. Because HLA typing was unavailable for some donors at each locus, only the typed subset was used in association tests. Some IMGT-functional V segments, including TRBV6-2 and TRBV6-3, could not be told apart with the 87-base-pair reads, so those segments were excluded. When HLA alleles, especially DR and DQ, strongly co-occurred, attributing TCR associations to individual alleles was difficult. An association between a missense DCLRE1C variant and V-gene and J-gene trimming of TCR beta chains was found in a later genetic analysis and replicated in an independent cohort. The study gave a list of under 200 TCR beta chains associated with cytomegalovirus. In an earlier analysis of a few hundred of the donors, most TCR beta V segments were observed in productive rearrangements about 90% or about 30% of the time, broadly matching IMGT annotations. Three of the identified cytomegalovirus-associated TCR beta chains were confirmed in vitro to be specific for cytomegalovirus antigens. Compared with the approximately 670-donor mean, donors in an Asian-associated ancestry cluster had fewer N-insertions in productive TCRs, according to a later genetic analysis. In a later analysis, most CMV-associated TCR beta chains were found to appear HLA-restricted, with HLA associations seemingly driven largely by CMV exposure. Sequencing depth was assumed to be roughly uniform across donors in the presence/absence analyses, though that assumption may not hold. A later analysis found that HLA-associated TCR beta chains were more clonally expanded and had lower generation probabilities than equally common non-associated chains. For the cohort, immune exposure information was limited to CMV serostatus. Correlated functional status among segregating V segments might reflect linkage disequilibrium, but an unknown experimental factor could not be ruled out. It was suggested by the authors that the approach could potentially be generalized to other disease states and immunological phenotypes. In a later analysis, the rate of TCR association differed among HLA loci, with DRB1 alleles having the most associated TCRs and HLA-C alleles having the fewest. Specific HLA alleles were associated with 15,000 to 20,000 TCR beta sequences at a false discovery rate of 0.05 in a later analysis. This cohort had only TCR beta chains sequenced, and the lack of alpha or paired-chain data limited which features could be detected. A cluster of highly shared sequence variants was judged likely to represent a technical artifact of the sequencing pipeline. A further reported finding was that TCR beta sequences accurately predicted the HLA-A and HLA-B alleles for most subjects in the first cohort. About 17 rarely observed V segments, including chromosome 9 orphons, were excluded from the earlier analysis of almost 600 of the donors because counts were too low.

The library came from the immunoSEQ multiplex PCR assay. For the multiplex PCR, a mixture combining 60 forward primers for TCR Vbeta segments and 13 reverse primers for TCR Jbeta segments was used. A multiplex PCR assay on genomic DNA amplified the CDR3 region of rearranged TCR beta genes. Amplified TCR beta libraries were sequenced as 87-base-pair reads on the Illumina HiSeq System. The paper's processing steps were these. In a later analysis, tens of millions of unique TCR beta chains were counted across the roughly 670 repertoires, and some 10 million of these chains were shared by at least two donors. A nearest-neighbor algorithm error-corrected the raw reads and collapsed the reads into unique sequences, merging closely related sequences to remove PCR and sequencing errors. To assign V, D and J gene segments, CDR3 sequences were aligned to IMGT reference sequences. Each retained sequence needed at least a six-nucleotide match to both a V gene segment and a J gene segment. A rearrangement was called productive if the CDR3 had no stop codons and remained in frame with V and J, and every other rearrangement was called non-productive. Following IMGT convention, CDR3 was defined as the stretch from the second conserved V-encoded cysteine up to the conserved J-encoded phenylalanine. The earlier analysis of 587 of the donors excluded any sequence lacking an unambiguous match to a single V gene segment. In an earlier analysis of a few hundred of the donors, a V segment was called functional when productive rearrangements were above 56.7%, and segregating when the standard deviation between donors exceeded 5%. To diagnose cytomegalovirus status from the catalog of TCR beta chain sequences, a statistical classification framework was built. In a later analysis, V and J genes were assigned by comparing TCR nucleotide sequences against IMGT/GENE-DB human TR gene sequences. The TCRdist pipeline was used in a later analysis to assign CDR3 sequences and most-parsimonious VDJ recombination scenarios. In a later analysis, every TCR beta chain was defined by the combination of its CDR3 amino acid sequence and its V-gene family, and reads without a unique V-gene family were dropped. A later analysis removed 500 to 600 highly shared, low-generation-probability nucleotide sequences to deal with suspected cross-contamination and a sequencing artifact. A later analysis calculated a clonal expansion index for each public chain from normalized within-repertoire ranks of inferred template counts. Generation probabilities in a later analysis came from a VDJ recombination model fitted to out-of-frame rearrangements, and those results were checked against IGoR. A later analysis scored TCR-TCR, TCR-HLA and TCR-CMV co-occurrence with hypergeometric tests, applying a repertoire-size bias correction to TCR pairs. In a later analysis, false discovery rates were estimated by permuting HLA or CMV assignments 20 times. In a later analysis, co-occurring TCRs were grouped with DBSCAN, and TCRdist sequence similarity was added when clustering was performed within HLA-allele-positive subsets. Co-occurrence clustering excluded repertoires with fewer than 30,000 or more than 120,000 public chains, plus five with anomalous nucleotide sharing. TCRdb took this table from immuneACCESS and kept in-frame rearrangements with V and J called. Such tables lack part of the clones; where checked against another copy, unresolved V genes explain under half of the gap, and the rest is unexplained. Clone size and the V and J calls come from that table; the DNA yielded D and trimming. The sample has 180,000 or so clones on record, more than 60% of them singletons. About 7.7% of the sample is in the top ten clones.

As for this clone: Its antigen is unknown. No base qualities exist here, and no much larger clone lies one base off it.

The cohort was made up of under 800 healthy bone marrow donors. At the time of sampling, every cohort member was nominally healthy, though immune exposures that went unrecorded were likely present. The donor tested CMV seropositive and was one of the 289 seropositive cohort members. A peripheral blood sample was collected from each donor, and TCR beta sequencing was performed on peripheral blood mononuclear cells. Genomic DNA extraction from the blood cell samples was performed with the Qiagen DNeasy Blood Extraction Kit. This sequence was found in a woman in her thirties or forties in good health and CMV-seropositive. The chain employs TRBV6-5 and TRBJ2-7, and TRBD2 matches 10 of the central bases. Sequenced material: PBMCs. The CDR3 corresponds to CASSWTSGSSYEQYF. Read as DNA, the sequence is TGTGCCAGCAGTTGGACTAGCGGAAGCTCCTACGAGCAGTACTTC.